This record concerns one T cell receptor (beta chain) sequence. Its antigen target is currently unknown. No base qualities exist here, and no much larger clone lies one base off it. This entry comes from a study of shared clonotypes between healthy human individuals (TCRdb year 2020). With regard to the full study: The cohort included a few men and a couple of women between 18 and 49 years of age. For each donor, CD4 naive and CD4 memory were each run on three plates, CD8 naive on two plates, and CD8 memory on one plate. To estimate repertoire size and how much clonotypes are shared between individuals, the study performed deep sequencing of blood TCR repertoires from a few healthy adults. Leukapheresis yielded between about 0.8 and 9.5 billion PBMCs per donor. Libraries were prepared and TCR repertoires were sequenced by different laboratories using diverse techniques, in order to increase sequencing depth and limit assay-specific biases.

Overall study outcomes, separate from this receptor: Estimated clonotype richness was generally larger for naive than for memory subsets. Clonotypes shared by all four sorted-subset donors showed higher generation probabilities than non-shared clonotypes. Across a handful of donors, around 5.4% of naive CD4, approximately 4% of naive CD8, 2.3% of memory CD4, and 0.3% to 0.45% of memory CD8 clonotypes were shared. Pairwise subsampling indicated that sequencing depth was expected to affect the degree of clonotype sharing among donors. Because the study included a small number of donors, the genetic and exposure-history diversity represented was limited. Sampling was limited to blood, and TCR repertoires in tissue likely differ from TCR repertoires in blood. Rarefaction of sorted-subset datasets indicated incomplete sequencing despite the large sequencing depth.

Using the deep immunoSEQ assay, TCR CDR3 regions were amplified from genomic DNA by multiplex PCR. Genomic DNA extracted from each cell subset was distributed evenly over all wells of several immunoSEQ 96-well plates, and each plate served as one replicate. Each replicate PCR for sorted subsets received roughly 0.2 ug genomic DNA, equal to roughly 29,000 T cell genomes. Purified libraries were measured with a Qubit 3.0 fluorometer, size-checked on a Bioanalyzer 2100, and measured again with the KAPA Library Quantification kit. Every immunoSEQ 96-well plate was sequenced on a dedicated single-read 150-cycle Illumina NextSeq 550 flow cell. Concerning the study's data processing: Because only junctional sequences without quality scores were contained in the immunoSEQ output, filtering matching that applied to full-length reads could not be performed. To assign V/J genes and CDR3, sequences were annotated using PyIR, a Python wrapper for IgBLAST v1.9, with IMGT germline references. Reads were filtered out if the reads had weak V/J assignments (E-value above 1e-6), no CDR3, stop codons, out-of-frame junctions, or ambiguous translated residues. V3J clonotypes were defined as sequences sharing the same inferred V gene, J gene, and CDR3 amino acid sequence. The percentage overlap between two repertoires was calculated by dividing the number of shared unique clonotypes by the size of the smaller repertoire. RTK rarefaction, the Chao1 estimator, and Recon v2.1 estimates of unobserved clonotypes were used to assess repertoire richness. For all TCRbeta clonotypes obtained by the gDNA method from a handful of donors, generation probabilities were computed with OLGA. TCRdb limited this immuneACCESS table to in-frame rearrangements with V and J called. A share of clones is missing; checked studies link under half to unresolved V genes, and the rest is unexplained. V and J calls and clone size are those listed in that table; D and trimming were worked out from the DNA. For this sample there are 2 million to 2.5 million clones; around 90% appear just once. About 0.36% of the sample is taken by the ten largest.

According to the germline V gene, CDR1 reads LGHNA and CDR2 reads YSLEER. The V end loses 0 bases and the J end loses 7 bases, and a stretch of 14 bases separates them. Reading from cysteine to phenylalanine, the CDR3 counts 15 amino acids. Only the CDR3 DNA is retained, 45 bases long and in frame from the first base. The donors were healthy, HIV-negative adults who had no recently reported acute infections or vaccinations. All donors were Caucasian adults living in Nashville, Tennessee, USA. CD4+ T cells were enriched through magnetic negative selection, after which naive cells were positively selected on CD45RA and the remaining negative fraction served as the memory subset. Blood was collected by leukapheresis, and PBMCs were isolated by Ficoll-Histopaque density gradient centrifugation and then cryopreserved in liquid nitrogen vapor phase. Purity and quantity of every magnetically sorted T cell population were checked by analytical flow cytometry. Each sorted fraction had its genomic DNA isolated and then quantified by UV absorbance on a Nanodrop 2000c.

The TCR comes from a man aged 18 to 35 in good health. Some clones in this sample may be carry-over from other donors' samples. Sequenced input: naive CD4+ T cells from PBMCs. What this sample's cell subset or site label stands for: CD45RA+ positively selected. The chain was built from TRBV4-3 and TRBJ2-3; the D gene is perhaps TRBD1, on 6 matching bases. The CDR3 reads CASSQEPFRGNTQYF. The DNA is TGCGCCAGCAGCCAAGAACCGTTTAGGGGGAATACGCAGTATTTT.